These 27 T cell receptor beta chains share one sample of origin, sequenced in a study of blood T cell repertoires in COVID-19. Repertoires were generated with immunoSEQ multiplex PCR, while TCRdb's copy carries only in-frame clones and drops some. In the table there are over 250,000 clones, about 89% of which are singletons. The specimen sequenced was peripheral blood. The receptors were gathered from a man aged 45 to 65 with acute or convalescent COVID-19.

This clone has more than one count but fewer than ten. The CDR3 loop reads CASSYSQDSNQPQHF. CDR3 DNA sequence: TGTGCCAGCAGTTACTCCCAGGATAGCAATCAGCCCCAGCATTTT. J is TRBJ1-5 and V is TRBV6-5, with D unclear. Germline loops: CDR1 MNHEY, CDR2 SVGAGI. The CDR3 is 15 residues long. V gave up 0 bases and J gave up 0 bases, with 6 bases separating them.

The rearrangement joins TRBV5-6 to TRBJ1-2; a weak D match, TRBD1 (6 bases). V gave up 3 bases and J gave up 5 bases, with 11 bases separating them. Germline loops: CDR1 SGHDT, CDR2 YYEEEE. The CDR3 consists of 13 residues. The CDR3 nucleotides read TGTGCCAGCAGCTCGGGAGGGGGATATGGCTACACCTTC. Its translation: CASSSGGGYGYTF.

The V and J genes are TRBV2 and TRBJ2-3; 8 positions match TRBD2. Unmatched junction bases numbered 7, after V lost 7 bases and J lost 1 base. The CDR3 runs 15 residues. Germline V gene sequence: CDR1 SNHLY, CDR2 FYNNEI. The CDR3 reads CASTANGGGTDTQYF. The CDR3 coding sequence is TGTGCCAGCACGGCAAACGGGGGGGGCACAGATACGCAGTATTTT. Full variable domain (missing parts from reference TRBV2 and TRBJ2-3): EPEVTQTPSHQVTQMGQEVILRCVPISNHLYFYWYRQILGQKVEFLVSFYNNEISEKSEIFDDQFSVERPDGSNFTLKIRSTKLEDSAMYFCASTANGGGTDTQYFGPGTRLTVL.

In this sample, this clone turned up a few times. The V gene is TRBV9, the J gene TRBJ1-2; unclear D gene. Trimming shortened V by 2 bases and J by 4 bases, and 12 bases separated the two germline ends. The CDR3 runs to 14 residues. CDR1 and CDR2 from the germline V gene are SGDLS and YYNGEE. CDR3: CASSVNSVAYGYTF. CDR3 DNA: TGTGCCAGCAGCGTGAACAGTGTGGCCTATGGCTACACCTTC.

The V call is TRBV5-1, the J call TRBJ2-3, with D possibly matching TRBD2 (6 bases). Trimming removed 2 bases from V and 4 bases from J, with 11 bases in between. CDR1 and CDR2 from the germline V gene are SGHRS and YFSETQ. This CDR3 has 14 amino acids. CDR3 DNA sequence: TGCGCCAGCAGCTTTACTAGCAGCCCAGATACGCAGTATTTT. It codes for CASSFTSSPDTQYF.

The chain employs TRBV10-2 and TRBJ2-3; 7 nucleotides line up with TRBD1. The CDR3 runs 14 residues. Germline-derived CDR1 and CDR2 are WSHSY and SAAADI. V was clipped by 4 bases and J by 2 bases; unmatched bases: 3. The CDR3 DNA follows: TGCGCCAGCAGTGCGGGACAGTCCACAGATACGCAGTATTTT. This codes for CASSAGQSTDTQYF.

The chain recombines TRBV18 with TRBJ1-2, with D possibly being TRBD1 (5 bases). In germline, CDR1 is KGHSH, CDR2 LQKENI. The V and J ends lost 6 bases and 8 bases respectively, with 19 bases between them. The CDR3 loop spans 14 amino acids. CDR3: CASSTNQVGGGYTF. DNA of the CDR3: TGTGCCAGCTCGACCAATCAGGTCGGGGGAGGCTACACCTTC.

This chain joins TRBV18 and TRBJ1-1; no firm D call. The V gene lost 2 bases and the J gene lost 6 bases, with 7 bases spanning the gap. This CDR3 comprises 12 residues. Germline V gene sequence: CDR1 KGHSH, CDR2 LQKENI. This CDR3 is CASSPESSEAFF. The CDR3 DNA is TGTGCCAGCTCACCAGAGTCTTCTGAAGCTTTCTTT.

The chain uses TRBV7-2 and TRBJ2-3; D is unclear. The V end was cut by 1 base, the J end by 2 bases, with 10 bases between. The germline CDR1 and CDR2 sequences are SGHTA and FQGNSA. The CDR3 contains 15 residues. The CDR3 nucleotides are TGTGCCAGCAGCTTAGGATCGGTATCCACAGATACGCAGTATTTT. This encodes CASSLGSVSTDTQYF.

The chain is built from TRBV18 and TRBJ2-5; perhaps TRBD1 as D (6 bases). Trimming took 2 bases from V and 4 from J, leaving 14 bases between them. The CDR3 is made up of 15 amino acids. CDR1 KGHSH and CDR2 LQKENI come from the germline V gene. This CDR3 is CASSPARTDGETQYF. The CDR3, as DNA: TGTGCCAGCTCACCAGCACGGACAGATGGAGAGACCCAGTACTTC.

This chain uses TRBV30 with TRBJ1-5, with D possibly being TRBD1 (5 bases). This CDR3 comprises 14 residues. With 1 base removed from V and 4 bases from J, the gap between germline ends came to 11 bases. Germline loops: CDR1 GTSNPN, CDR2 SVGIG (reference sequence). CDR3 amino acids: CAWSAIRANQPQHF. CDR3 DNA: TGTGCCTGGAGTGCCATCAGGGCTAATCAGCCCCAGCATTTT.

The chain uses TRBV12-3 or TRBV12-4 and TRBJ1-2; maybe TRBD1 (6 bases). V lost 6 bases and J 5 bases, leaving 13 bases between the germline ends. The CDR3 spans 13 residues. CDR3 in amino acids: CASRPQGHYGYTF. In DNA form, the CDR3 reads TGTGCCAGCAGACCACAGGGACATTATGGCTACACCTTC.

J is TRBJ2-2 and V is TRBV11-3, with D perhaps matching TRBD2 (6 bases). Germline V gives CDR1 SGHNT, CDR2 YENEEA. Deletions cut 1 base from V and 5 bases from J, with 14 bases between. This CDR3 has 16 residues. CDR3 DNA: TGTGCCAGCAGCTTAGTTGGAGGGCTCGGGACCGGGGAGCTGTTTTTT. It yields the protein CASSLVGGLGTGELFF. Combining the CDR3 with reference TRBV11-3 and TRBJ2-2 gives the whole variable domain EAGVVQSPRYKIIEKKQPVAFWCNPISGHNTLYWYLQNLGQGPELLIRYENEEAVDDSQLPKDRFSAERLKGVDSTLKIQPAELGDSAVYLCASSLVGGLGTGELFFGEGSRLTVL.

This clone was observed a few times. This rearrangement joins TRBV6-6 to TRBJ2-1, with TRBD1 as a possible D gene (5 bases). The V and J ends lost 7 bases and 2 bases respectively, with 9 bases between them. The CDR3 consists of 13 residues. CDR1 is MNHNY and CDR2 is SVGAGI in the germline V gene (reference sequence). CDR3 in amino acids: CASTTGPYNEQFF. CDR3 DNA sequence: TGTGCCAGCACCACAGGACCCTACAATGAGCAGTTCTTC.

The chain's CDR3 is CATSREPDTEAFF. CDR3 nucleotides: TGTGCCACCAGCAGAGAACCAGACACTGAAGCTTTCTTT. The gene calls are TRBV15 and TRBJ1-1; D is uncertain. V lost 0 bases and J 3 bases, leaving 5 bases between the germline ends. This CDR3 region has 13 residues. Germline V gene lookup returns CDR1 LNHNV and CDR2 YYDKDF (reference sequence).

V gene TRBV7-9 combines with J gene TRBJ1-6; 7 positions agree with TRBD1. The CDR3 spans 14 residues. CDR1 and CDR2 from the germline V gene are SEHNR and FQNEAQ (reference sequence). The junction had 4 bases not matched to a gene; V was cut back by 4 bases and J by 7 bases. The CDR3 here is CASSSGTENSPLHF. The CDR3 region has the DNA TGTGCCAGCAGCTCCGGGACAGAAAATTCACCCCTCCACTTT.

This clone turned up a few times. The chain has TRBV2 and TRBJ1-5; TRBD1 aligns across 7 bases. V was pared by 7 bases and J by 11 bases, with 14 bases of the junction left unmatched. Germline loops: CDR1 SNHLY, CDR2 FYNNEI. The CDR3 spans 14 residues. CDR3 coding DNA: TGTGCCAGCAATTCGGGCGGGCAGGGGGGCGCCCAGCATTTT. It is translated as CASNSGGQGGAQHF.

This chain connects TRBV25-1 to TRBJ2-7; weak D call: TRBD1 (5 bases). Germline V gene sequence: CDR1 MGHDK, CDR2 SYGVNS. The V gene lost 3 bases and the J gene lost 9 bases, with 18 bases spanning the gap. The CDR3 sequence is 14 residues long. The CDR3 sequence is CASSDSAEQVGQYF. As DNA, the CDR3 is TGTGCCAGCAGTGACTCCGCGGAACAGGTCGGGCAGTACTTC.

The chain has TRBV15 and TRBJ2-7; 9 positions agree with TRBD1. The CDR3 is 14 residues long. Per the germline V gene, CDR1 is LNHNV and CDR2 is YYDKDF (reference sequence). V dropped 5 bases and J dropped 2; count of bases not matched to a gene: 4. As DNA, the CDR3 is TGTGCCACCAGCCCCGGACAGGGGCCCTACGAGCAGTACTTC. Translating gives CATSPGQGPYEQYF.

This sequence joins TRBV7-9 and TRBJ1-2, with D hard to call. In germline, CDR1 is SEHNR, CDR2 FQNEAQ (reference sequence). V lost 3 bases to trimming and J lost 8 bases, with 7 bases between them. This CDR3 comprises 11 residues. The CDR3 reads CASSFNRGYTF. CDR3 nucleotides: TGTGCCAGCAGCTTCAATCGGGGCTACACCTTC. Full variable domain (outside the CDR3, taken from reference TRBV7-9 and TRBJ1-2): DTGVSQNPRHKITKRGQNVTFRCDPISEHNRLYWYRQTLGQGPEFLTYFQNEAQLEKSRLLSDRFSAERPKGSFSTLEIQRTEQGDSAMYLCASSFNRGYTFGSGTRLTVV.

The chain links TRBV12-3 or TRBV12-4 to TRBJ1-4; TRBD1 is a possible D gene (6 bases). Trimming removed 5 bases at V and 5 bases at J, with 9 bases between. The CDR3 is 13 amino acids. The CDR3 nucleotides are TGTGCCAGCAGTCTCGGACAGAATGAAAAACTGTTTTTT. This encodes CASSLGQNEKLFF.

The J gene is TRBJ2-7, the V gene TRBV19; D might be TRBD1 (5 bases). Germline V gene data show CDR1 as LNHDA and CDR2 as SQIVND (reference sequence). Trimming took 6 bases from V and 4 from J, leaving 7 bases between them. The CDR3 consists of 11 residues. The CDR3 spells CASRQGYEQYF. The CDR3 region has the DNA TGTGCCAGTAGGCAGGGATACGAGCAGTACTTC.

This clone was seen just once. The J gene is TRBJ2-3, the V gene TRBV2; 12 bases are shared with TRBD2. The CDR3 runs 15 residues. V shed 4 bases, J shed 5 bases, and the junction held 4 bases outside the gene matches. Germline V gene sequence: CDR1 SNHLY, CDR2 FYNNEI. This CDR3 is CASSGLAGAGDTQYF. CDR3 in DNA: TGTGCCAGCAGTGGACTAGCGGGGGCGGGAGATACGCAGTATTTT.

This sequence joins TRBV7-9 and TRBJ2-3; no definite D call. Germline V gene lookup returns CDR1 SEHNR and CDR2 FQNEAQ (reference sequence). The V end lost 5 bases, the J end lost 0 bases, and 12 bases lay between the germline ends. The CDR3 is 15 amino acids. The CDR3 region has the DNA TGTGCCAGCAGCCCCACACTAACTAGCACAGATACGCAGTATTTT. This translates into CASSPTLTSTDTQYF.

The genes are TRBV27 and TRBJ1-4; tentatively, D is TRBD1 (5 bases). The CDR3 contains 15 residues. Germline V CDR1 and CDR2: MNHEY, SMNVEV (reference sequence). The V gene lost 3 bases and the J gene lost 5 bases, with 13 bases spanning the gap. This CDR3 reads CASSLYQGLNEKLFF. CDR3 DNA sequence: TGTGCCAGCAGTTTGTATCAGGGTTTAAATGAAAAACTGTTTTTT.

V gene TRBV3-1 (or the pseudogene TRBV3-2) combines with J gene TRBJ1-5, with D possibly TRBD1 on 5 matching bases. V dropped 4 bases and J dropped 7 bases, with 17 bases sitting between them. The CDR3 length is 15 residues. Per the germline V gene, CDR1 is LGHDT and CDR2 is YNNKEL (reference sequence). The DNA of the CDR3 is TGTGCCAGCAGCCCTGCAGTGGGGGGAGGACAGCCCCAGCATTTT. Protein sequence: CASSPAVGGGQPQHF.

The chain employs TRBV28 and TRBJ2-1, with 8 bases fitting TRBD2. V dropped 5 bases and J dropped 0; count of bases not matched to a gene: 6. Germline CDR1 is MDHEN and CDR2 is SYDVKM. The CDR3 has 16 residues. CDR3 DNA sequence: TGTGCCAGCAGTCTCCCCGGGGGGGCCTCCTACAATGAGCAGTTCTTC. It translates to CASSLPGGASYNEQFF.